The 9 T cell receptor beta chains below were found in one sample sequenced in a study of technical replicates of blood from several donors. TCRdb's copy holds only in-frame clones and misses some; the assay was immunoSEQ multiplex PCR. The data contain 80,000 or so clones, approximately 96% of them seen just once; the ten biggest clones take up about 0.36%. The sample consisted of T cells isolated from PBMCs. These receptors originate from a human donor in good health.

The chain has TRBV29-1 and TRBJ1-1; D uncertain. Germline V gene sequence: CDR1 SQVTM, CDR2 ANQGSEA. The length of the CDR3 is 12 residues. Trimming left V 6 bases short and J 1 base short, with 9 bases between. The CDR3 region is CSVDNRNTEAFF. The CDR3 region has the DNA TGCAGCGTAGACAACAGGAACACTGAAGCTTTCTTT.

The CDR3 DNA is TGTGCCAGTAGTCCATGGGACAGGGAAGCGGGACGTGGCTACACCTTC. Protein product: CASSPWDREAGRGYTF. J is TRBJ1-2 and V is TRBV19; TRBD1 agrees at 9 bases. Germline V CDR1 and CDR2: LNHDA, SQIVND (reference sequence). The ends lost 5 bases at V and 7 bases at J; junction bases unmatched: 14. The CDR3 has 16 residues.

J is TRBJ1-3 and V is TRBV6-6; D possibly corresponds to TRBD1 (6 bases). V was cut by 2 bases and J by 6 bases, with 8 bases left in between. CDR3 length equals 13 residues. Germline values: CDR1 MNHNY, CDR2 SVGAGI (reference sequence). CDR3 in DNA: TGTGCCAGCAGTTACACAGGGTCAAACACCATATATTTT. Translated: CASSYTGSNTIYF.

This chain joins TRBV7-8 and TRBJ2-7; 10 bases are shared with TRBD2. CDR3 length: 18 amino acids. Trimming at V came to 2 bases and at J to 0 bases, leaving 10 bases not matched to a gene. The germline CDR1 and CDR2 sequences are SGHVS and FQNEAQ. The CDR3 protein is CASSLRELAGALSYEQYF. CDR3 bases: TGTGCCAGCAGCTTAAGGGAGCTAGCGGGAGCTCTCTCCTACGAGCAGTACTTC. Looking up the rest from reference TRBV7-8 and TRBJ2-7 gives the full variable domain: GAGVSQSPRYKVAKRGQDVALRCDPISGHVSLFWYQQALGQGPEFLTYFQNEAQLDKSGLPSDRFFAERPEGSVSTLKIQRTQQEDSAVYLCASSLRELAGALSYEQYFGPGTRLTVT.

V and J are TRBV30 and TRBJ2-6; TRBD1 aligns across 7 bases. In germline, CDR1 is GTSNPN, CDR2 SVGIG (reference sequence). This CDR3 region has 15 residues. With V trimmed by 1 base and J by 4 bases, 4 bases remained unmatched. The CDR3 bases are TGTGCCTGGAGTGAAGGGGGCGCCGGGGCCAACGTCCTGACTTTC. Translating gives CAWSEGGAGANVLTF.

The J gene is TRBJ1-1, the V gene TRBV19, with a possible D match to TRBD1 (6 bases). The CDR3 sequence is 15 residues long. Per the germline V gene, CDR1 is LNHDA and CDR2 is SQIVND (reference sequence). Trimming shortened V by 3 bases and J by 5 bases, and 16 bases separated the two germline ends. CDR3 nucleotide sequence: TGTGCCAGTAGTATGAGGAGAGGGGGAGGGACTGAAGCTTTCTTT. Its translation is CASSMRRGGGTEAFF.

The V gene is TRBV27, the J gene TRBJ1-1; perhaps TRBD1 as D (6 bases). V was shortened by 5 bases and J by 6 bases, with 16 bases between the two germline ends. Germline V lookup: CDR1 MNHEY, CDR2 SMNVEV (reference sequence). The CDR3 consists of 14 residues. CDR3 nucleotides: TGTGCCAGCAGTCCATACCTGGGGGCTTCTGAAGCTTTCTTT. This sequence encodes CASSPYLGASEAFF.

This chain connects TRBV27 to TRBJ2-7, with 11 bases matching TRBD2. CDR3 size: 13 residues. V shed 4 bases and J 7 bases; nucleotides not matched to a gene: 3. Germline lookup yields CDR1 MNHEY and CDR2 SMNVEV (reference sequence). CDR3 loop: CASSSGLAGEQYF. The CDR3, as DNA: TGTGCCAGCAGTTCAGGACTAGCGGGTGAGCAGTACTTC.

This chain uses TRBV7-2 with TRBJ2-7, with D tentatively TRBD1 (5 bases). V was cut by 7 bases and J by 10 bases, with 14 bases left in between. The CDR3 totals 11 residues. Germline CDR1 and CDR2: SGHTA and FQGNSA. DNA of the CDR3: TGTGCCAGCACCCCCCTAGGGGAACAGTACTTC. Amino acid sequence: CASTPLGEQYF.